These T cell receptor beta chains were read from a single sample in a study of blood T cell repertoires in COVID-19. Libraries were prepared by immunoSEQ multiplex PCR; TCRdb keeps only in-frame clonotypes and omits some of them. The data contain 150,000 to 200,000 clones, around 85% of them seen just once; the ten biggest clones take up 5.5% to 8%. Sample: peripheral blood. All receptors come from a man older than 75 with COVID-19, enrolled during active disease. CDR3s include the opening cysteine and the closing phenylalanine or tryptophan. A D gene is named only where the DNA matches it firmly. Size is omitted from some rows. Given values are once, few, many or a class for expanded clones.

clone size,J gene,D gene,V gene,CDR3 protein,CDR3 DNA
once,TRBJ2-5,TRBD2,TRBV7-9,CASSSAGGETQYF,TGTGCCAGCAGCTCAGCGGGGGGGGAGACCCAGTACTTC
-,TRBJ2-3,-,TRBV7-9,CASSLGGPTDTQYF,TGTGCCAGCAGCTTAGGCGGGCCCACAGATACGCAGTATTTT
once,TRBJ1-3,-,TRBV11-2,CASSPGGSGNTIYF,TGTGCCAGCAGCCCCGGGGGCTCTGGAAACACCATATATTTT
few,TRBJ1-4,-,TRBV15,CATSRGGGGEEKLFF,TGTGCCACCAGCAGAGGAGGCGGGGGAGAAGAAAAACTGTTTTTT
-,TRBJ1-6,-,TRBV2,CASSVNRDSPLHF,TGTGCCAGCAGTGTTAACAGGGATTCACCCCTCCACTTT
-,TRBJ2-3,TRBD2,TRBV11-2,CASSIGLEDTQYF,TGTGCCAGCAGCATAGGACTAGAAGATACGCAGTATTTT
once,TRBJ1-4,-,TRBV7-2,CASSFRGVSTNEKLFF,TGTGCCAGCAGCTTCAGGGGCGTCTCAACTAATGAAAAACTGTTTTTT
-,TRBJ2-1,-,TRBV5-6,CASSFNRNEQFF,TGTGCCAGCAGCTTTAATCGTAATGAGCAGTTCTTC
-,TRBJ1-2,TRBD1,TRBV3-1/TRBV3-2,CASSRDLAGGYGYTF,TGTGCCAGCAGCCGAGATCTAGCAGGGGGCTATGGCTACACCTTC
-,TRBJ2-4,-,TRBV9,CASSVGGGGVKNIQYF,TGTGCCAGCAGCGTTGGCGGCGGAGGAGTCAAAAACATTCAGTACTTC
-,TRBJ2-4,TRBD1,TRBV6-2/TRBV6-3,CASSSYTGTGLSAKNIQYF,TGTGCCAGCAGTTCCTACACCGGGACAGGGTTATCGGCCAAAAACATTCAGTACTTC
-,TRBJ1-5,TRBD1,TRBV19,CASTRTGGNNQPQHF,TGTGCCAGTACCAGGACAGGGGGCAACAATCAGCCCCAGCATTTT
-,TRBJ2-7,TRBD1,TRBV27,CASSWDRTNEQYF,TGTGCCAGCAGTTGGGACAGGACCAACGAGCAGTACTTC
-,TRBJ1-4,-,TRBV18,CASSQGGATNEKLFF,TGTGCCAGCTCACAAGGGGGAGCAACTAATGAAAAACTGTTTTTT
many,TRBJ2-1,TRBD1,TRBV19,CASSIGDRASNEQFF,TGTGCCAGTAGTATAGGAGACAGGGCCTCCAATGAGCAGTTCTTC
-,TRBJ1-2,-,TRBV2,CASGRTVVHGYTF,TGTGCCAGCGGGAGGACGGTGGTACATGGCTACACCTTC
-,TRBJ2-3,-,TRBV28,CASSLPRFATQYF,TGTGCCAGCAGTTTGCCCCGGTTCGCTACGCAGTATTTT
few,TRBJ1-2,TRBD1,TRBV19,CASSGLGTASHLSGYTF,TGTGCCAGTAGTGGCCTTGGGACAGCATCCCATCTTAGCGGCTACACCTTC
-,TRBJ1-2,TRBD1,TRBV6-5,CASSYGDRGRWGYTF,TGTGCCAGCAGTTACGGGGACAGGGGGCGATGGGGCTACACCTTC
-,TRBJ2-2,-,TRBV18,CASSPPGQGPGELFF,TGTGCCAGCTCACCACCAGGCCAGGGCCCCGGGGAGCTGTTTTTT
-,TRBJ1-5,-,TRBV2,CASSAEQTVSNQPQHF,TGTGCCAGCAGTGCAGAACAGACAGTAAGCAATCAGCCCCAGCATTTT
-,TRBJ2-1,-,TRBV6-5,CASSRGSDEQFF,TGTGCCAGCAGTCGGGGTAGCGATGAGCAGTTCTTC
-,TRBJ1-1,TRBD1,TRBV5-4,CASSSPGQGFEAFF,TGTGCCAGCAGCTCACCGGGACAGGGATTTGAAGCTTTCTTT
once,TRBJ1-2,-,TRBV9,CASSVDQGNVYGYTF,TGTGCCAGCAGCGTAGACCAGGGAAACGTGTATGGCTACACCTTC
-,TRBJ1-1,-,TRBV5-3,CASGRGEAFF,TGTGCCAGCGGGCGGGGGGAAGCTTTCTTT
-,TRBJ1-4,-,TRBV6-1,CASSETGSFNEKLFF,TGTGCCAGCAGTGAGACAGGTTCTTTTAATGAAAAACTGTTTTTT
-,TRBJ1-6,-,TRBV6-5,CATRREGKDSPLHF,TGTGCCACCCGGCGGGAGGGGAAGGATTCACCCCTCCACTTT
-,TRBJ2-2,TRBD2,TRBV18,CASSGAFSGESTGELFF,TGTGCCAGCTCGGGAGCCTTTAGCGGGGAATCGACCGGGGAGCTGTTTTTT
-,TRBJ1-2,-,TRBV5-1,CASSLGSQNGYTF,TGCGCCAGCAGCTTGGGGAGTCAAAATGGCTACACCTTC
once,TRBJ2-5,-,TRBV2,CASNLGLQETQYF,TGTGCCAGCAATCTCGGGTTGCAAGAGACCCAGTACTTC
few,TRBJ1-1,-,TRBV6-2/TRBV6-3,CASSYGAGRVLNTEAFF,TGTGCCAGCAGTTACGGAGCAGGGAGGGTCTTGAACACTGAAGCTTTCTTT
-,TRBJ2-6,-,TRBV28,CASSVDSSGANVLTF,TGTGCCAGCAGTGTCGACAGCTCTGGGGCCAACGTCCTGACTTTC
-,TRBJ1-3,-,TRBV10-3,CAIKGDGRAGGNTIYF,TGTGCCATCAAAGGCGACGGACGAGCGGGAGGAAACACCATATATTTT
-,TRBJ1-1,TRBD1,TRBV19,CASGQGASTEAFF,TGTGCCAGTGGACAGGGGGCGAGCACTGAAGCTTTCTTT
-,TRBJ1-1,-,TRBV18,CASSPSRDSEAFF,TGTGCCAGCTCACCTAGCCGGGATTCGGAAGCTTTCTTT
-,TRBJ2-5,TRBD2,TRBV7-6,CASSSGTSGVETQYF,TGTGCCAGCAGCTCCGGGACTAGCGGGGTGGAGACCCAGTACTTC
-,TRBJ2-1,TRBD2,TRBV5-4,CASSSATSLNEQFF,TGTGCCAGCAGCTCTGCGACTAGCCTCAATGAGCAGTTCTTC
-,TRBJ2-1,TRBD1,TRBV2,CASSRTGGGEQFF,TGTGCCAGCAGTCGGACAGGGGGCGGTGAGCAGTTCTTC
-,TRBJ1-4,-,TRBV2,CASSEGGNEKLFF,TGTGCCAGCAGTGAAGGCGGTAATGAAAAACTGTTTTTT
-,TRBJ1-4,TRBD1,TRBV6-5,CASRPLTGGDEKLFF,TGTGCCAGCAGACCCCTGACAGGGGGCGACGAAAAACTGTTTTTT
-,TRBJ2-7,TRBD1,TRBV5-1,CASSLLTGGSDEQYF,TGCGCCAGCAGCTTACTGACAGGGGGCTCGGACGAGCAGTACTTC
-,TRBJ2-2,TRBD1,TRBV4-2,CASSQDPYRGNTGELFF,TGTGCCAGCAGCCAAGATCCTTACAGGGGAAACACCGGGGAGCTGTTTTTT
few,TRBJ1-1,-,TRBV25-1,CASLEDWGTEAFF,TGTGCCAGCCTTGAGGACTGGGGCACTGAAGCTTTCTTT
once,TRBJ2-2,TRBD2,TRBV18,CASSPPTSGPTGELFF,TGTGCCAGCTCACCACCGACTAGCGGGCCCACCGGGGAGCTGTTTTTT
-,TRBJ1-2,-,TRBV10-2,CASSEPGRTGGYTF,TGCGCCAGCAGTGAGCCTGGAAGAACGGGGGGCTACACCTTC
-,TRBJ2-3,TRBD1,TRBV5-8,CASSLPGGGDTQYF,TGTGCCAGCAGCTTGCCAGGGGGCGGCGATACGCAGTATTTT
-,TRBJ2-5,-,TRBV3-1/TRBV3-2,CASSQENGAQYF,TGTGCCAGCAGCCAAGAAAACGGGGCCCAGTACTTC
once,TRBJ1-5,-,TRBV7-2,CASSLEGGNQPQHF,TGTGCCAGCAGCTTAGAGGGGGGCAATCAGCCCCAGCATTTT
-,TRBJ1-2,-,TRBV11-2,CASSLGRNYGYTF,TGTGCCAGCAGCTTAGGCAGGAACTATGGCTACACCTTC
-,TRBJ2-7,TRBD1,TRBV5-1,CASSPRTGNEQYF,TGCGCCAGCAGCCCGCGGACAGGGAACGAGCAGTACTTC
-,TRBJ2-3,TRBD2,TRBV10-3,CAISELAGGFTDTQYF,TGTGCCATCAGTGAGTTAGCGGGGGGGTTCACAGATACGCAGTATTTT
-,TRBJ2-1,TRBD1,TRBV4-1,CASSQQDRDDNEQFF,TGCGCCAGCAGCCAACAGGACAGGGACGACAATGAGCAGTTCTTC